The T cell receptor (beta chain) described here comes from a study of beta chain features in type 1 diabetes. Whole-study findings and limits: cDNA-based reads could over-represent cells with high TCR expression. TCRB CDR3s were moderately but significantly shorter in Type 1 diabetes patients in all four CD4+ subsets.

This clone was observed a few times. Its target is not known. Of the isolated RNA, all was reverse transcribed, and so the sequenced material was expressed TCRB transcripts. TCRdb keeps only in-frame clones here, not all; method: immunoSEQ multiplex PCR. Of some 660,000 clones listed, over 13% are singletons. Sequencing used naive CD4+ T cells from blood. This TCR came from a man aged 18 to 29 with type 1 diabetes.

The CDR3 nucleotides read TGTGCCAGCAGCTTGGCTGGGGAGAGGGAGACCCAGTACTTC. Protein sequence: CASSLAGERETQYF. The genes are TRBV5-8 and TRBJ2-5; TRBD2 might be the D (5 bases). The germline V gene has CDR1 SGHTS and CDR2 YDEGEE. The CDR3 runs to 14 residues. Trimming shortened V by 0 bases and J by 5 bases, and 11 bases separated the two germline ends.